Following are 27 T cell receptor beta chains from one sample sequenced in a study of post-analysis software for immune sequencing data. Overall study findings and caveats: Roughly 5 TRBV segments (TRBV5-6, TRBV5-1 and TRBV20-1 among them) occurred more frequently in patients than in controls.

TCR beta cDNA libraries included unique molecular identifiers. Each CDR3 protein gets one entry after TCRdb re-called the PCR reads with MiXCR. The profile shows about 620,000 distinct CDR3 sequences, roughly two fifths of them singletons. Which antigens these TCRs recognize remains unknown. The sequenced sample was blood. The source of these receptors is a girl aged 5-17 years with multiple sclerosis.

This chain connects TRBV20-1 to TRBJ1-2; 7 bases are shared with TRBD1. J gave up 3 bases and V 2 bases, and 15 bases lay outside the gene matches. The CDR3 covers 17 residues. Germline V CDR1 and CDR2: DFQATT, SNEGSKA (reference sequence). CDR3 in DNA: TGCAGTGCTAGATATCGGACAGGTGGGGGAGGTTACTATGGCTACACCTTC. Translated, it gives CSARYRTGGGGYYGYTF.

There are a few counts of this clonotype. The chain uses TRBV12-3 or TRBV12-4 and TRBJ1-2; D is ambiguous. V was pared by 5 bases and J by 7 bases, with 20 bases between. CDR3 length: 15 residues. CDR3 in DNA: TGTGCCAGCAGTGACCGCCCTCCCAATATCGGTGGCTACACCTTC. The encoded protein is CASSDRPPNIGGYTF.

This clonotype appeared a few times. The J gene is TRBJ2-1, the V gene TRBV4-2, with 12 nucleotides matching TRBD2. Germline-derived CDR1 and CDR2 are LGHNA and YNFKEQ. Unmatched junction bases numbered 5, after V lost 1 base and J lost 4 bases. The CDR3 sequence is 17 residues long. CDR3 in DNA: TGTGCCAGCAGCCAAGGGGACCTAGCGGGAGGGTACAATGAGCAGTTCTTC. It translates to CASSQGDLAGGYNEQFF.

This clonotype has just a few counts. V gene TRBV4-1 combines with J gene TRBJ2-1; tentatively, D is TRBD2 (6 bases). This CDR3 comprises 17 residues. V was pared by 3 bases and J by 2 bases, with 17 bases between. Germline V lookup: CDR1 MGHRA, CDR2 YSYEKL. CDR3 residues: CASSHKPGGEPYNEQFF. CDR3 in DNA: TGCGCCAGCAGCCACAAGCCCGGAGGGGAGCCCTACAATGAGCAGTTCTTC.

This clonotype turned up a few times. The chain is built from TRBV4-1 and TRBJ1-2, with D perhaps TRBD1 (6 bases). Trimming took off 0 bases at V and 2 bases at J, with 10 bases between the two ends. This CDR3 has 15 amino acids. In germline, CDR1 is MGHRA, CDR2 YSYEKL. The CDR3 DNA follows: TGCGCCAGCAGCCAAGAGCCAGGGGAGAACTATGGCTACACCTTC. Its translation: CASSQEPGENYGYTF.

V gene TRBV28 combines with J gene TRBJ2-3; 8 bases map to TRBD2. CDR3 size: 15 residues. Germline CDR1 is MDHEN and CDR2 is SYDVKM. V lost 7 bases, J lost 2 bases, and 8 bases stayed unmatched. The CDR3 here is CASTRSGRPTDTQYF. The CDR3, as DNA: TGTGCCAGCACTCGGAGCGGGAGACCCACAGATACGCAGTATTTT.

This sequence joins TRBV6-5 and TRBJ2-5, with D tentatively TRBD1 (6 bases). V dropped 2 bases and J dropped 1 base, with 17 bases sitting between them. Germline V gene data show CDR1 as MNHEY and CDR2 as SVGAGI. The CDR3 spans 17 residues. This CDR3 is CASSYVRGEGSQETQYF. The CDR3 nucleotides are TGTGCCAGCAGTTACGTCAGGGGCGAAGGGTCCCAAGAGACCCAGTACTTC.

This rearrangement joins TRBV7-9 to TRBJ2-7; the match to TRBD2 covers 9 bases. Per germline, CDR1 SEHNR and CDR2 FQNEAQ (reference sequence). This CDR3 is built from 16 residues. Trimming removed 5 bases from V and 5 bases from J; junction bases left unmatched: 13. Here the CDR3 reads CASSHRVSGRLHEQYF. The CDR3 DNA reads as TGTGCCAGCAGCCACCGGGTTAGCGGGAGACTCCACGAGCAGTACTTC.

This sequence joins TRBV7-8 and TRBJ2-7; 15 bases fit TRBD2. After removal of 3 bases from V and 2 bases from J, the junction contained 5 bases not matched to a gene. The CDR3 is 17 amino acids. CDR1 is SGHVS and CDR2 is FQNEAQ in the germline V gene. This chain's CDR3 is CASSFGLAGGSPYEQYF. The CDR3, as DNA: TGTGCCAGCAGCTTCGGACTAGCGGGGGGGTCTCCCTACGAGCAGTACTTC.

CDR3 residues: CASNTPGIDTQYF. CDR3 coding DNA: TGTGCCAGCAACACCCCGGGGATAGATACGCAGTATTTT. The chain combines TRBV6-6 with TRBJ2-3, with D possibly matching TRBD2 (5 bases). This CDR3 contains 13 residues. V lost 7 bases and J 5 bases, leaving 13 bases between the germline ends. The V gene's germline CDR1 is MNHNY and CDR2 SVGAGI (reference sequence).

This chain uses TRBV25-1 with TRBJ1-6; D uncertain. The CDR3 loop spans 17 amino acids. Germline assignment: CDR1 MGHDK and CDR2 SYGVNS. V was pared by 1 base and J by 0 bases, with 10 bases between. The CDR3 is CASSESSTSSYNSPLHF. The CDR3 nucleotides read TGTGCCAGCAGTGAATCCAGCACCAGCTCCTATAATTCACCCCTCCACTTT. Based on the CDR3 plus reference TRBV25-1 and TRBJ1-6, the full variable domain is EADIYQTPRYLVIGTGKKITLECSQTMGHDKMYWYQQDPGMELHLIHYSYGVNSTEKGDLSSESTVSRIRTEHFPLTLESARPSHTSQYLCASSESSTSSYNSPLHFGNGTRLTVT.

The V gene is TRBV4-1, the J gene TRBJ1-2; a weak D match, TRBD1 (5 bases). CDR3 length: 15 amino acids. The germline V gene encodes CDR1 MGHRA and CDR2 YSYEKL. The germline V and J ends were trimmed by 4 bases and 7 bases, with 19 bases remaining between them. The CDR3 loop is CASSPGTVLARGYTF. CDR3 DNA sequence: TGCGCCAGCAGCCCCGGGACTGTGCTAGCCCGTGGCTACACCTTC.

The gene calls are TRBV7-9 and TRBJ2-1, with D perhaps TRBD2 (5 bases). The CDR3 is made up of 15 amino acids. Germline lookup yields CDR1 SEHNR and CDR2 FQNEAQ (reference sequence). With 5 bases removed from V and 4 bases from J, the gap between germline ends came to 15 bases. The CDR3 is CASSAPQRAYNEQFF. CDR3 coding DNA: TGTGCCAGCAGCGCACCACAGAGGGCATACAATGAGCAGTTCTTC.

This chain joins TRBV12-3 or TRBV12-4 and TRBJ2-1; D is undetermined. V was trimmed by 2 bases and J by 0 bases, leaving 11 bases between them. This CDR3 has 16 residues. CDR3 region: CASSLSGKSSYNEQFF. The CDR3 bases are TGTGCCAGCAGTTTATCCGGAAAGAGCTCCTACAATGAGCAGTTCTTC.

The genes are TRBV12-3 or TRBV12-4 and TRBJ2-7; weak D call: TRBD2 (6 bases). The CDR3 runs to 16 residues. Trimming cost V 6 bases and J 7 bases, with 25 bases left between them. This CDR3 is CASSNAVTAGGPEQYF. DNA for the CDR3: TGTGCCAGCAGCAATGCGGTTACAGCGGGCGGACCGGAGCAGTACTTC.

The gene calls are TRBV15 and TRBJ2-3, with 7 nucleotides matching TRBD2. J gave up 2 bases and V 8 bases, and 4 bases lay outside the gene matches. The CDR3 sequence is 13 residues long. The germline CDR1 and CDR2 sequences are LNHNV and YYDKDF (reference sequence). The CDR3 region has the DNA TGTGCCACCGGGCGGGGGAACACAGATACGCAGTATTTT. It encodes CATGRGNTDTQYF.

The J gene is TRBJ1-2, the V gene TRBV5-5; perhaps TRBD1 as D (5 bases). The CDR3 has 14 residues. V lost 2 bases to trimming and J lost 8 bases, with 16 bases between them. CDR1 SGHKS and CDR2 YYEKEE come from the germline V gene (reference sequence). The CDR3 is CASSLMGQTEGYTF. CDR3 sequence (DNA): TGTGCCAGCAGCTTAATGGGGCAGACTGAAGGCTACACCTTC.

This clonotype was picked up a small number of times. The rearrangement links TRBV24-1 to TRBJ2-7, with 8 bases lining up with TRBD1. V dropped 12 bases and J dropped 4; count of bases not matched to a gene: 10. The CDR3 contains 13 residues. Germline CDR1 is KGHDR and CDR2 is SFDVKD. CDR3 sequence reads: CAVGTGEIYEQYF. For the CDR3, the DNA is TGTGCCGTGGGGACAGGAGAGATTTACGAGCAGTACTTC.

In its sample, this clonotype was seen a few times. This sequence joins TRBV10-3 and TRBJ1-5; tentative D call: TRBD1 (6 bases). From germline, CDR1 is ENHRY and CDR2 SYGVKD. CDR3 size: 13 residues. V was pared by 6 bases and J by 3 bases, with 9 bases between. The CDR3 DNA reads as TGTGCCATCAGGGGGGACACCAATCAGCCCCAGCATTTT. Its translation: CAIRGDTNQPQHF.

This sequence joins TRBV5-6 and TRBJ2-7, with 9 positions matching TRBD2. The closer fit of TRBJ2-5 to the DNA end suggests the J call may be wrong. Germline assignment: CDR1 SGHDT and CDR2 YYEEEE. This CDR3 is built from 17 residues. DNA for the CDR3: TGTGCCAGCAGCTTGTTCGGCGGGAGGGGTACATGGGAGACCCAGTACTTC. Amino acid sequence: CASSLFGGRGTWETQYF.

This clonotype was counted between two and nine times. The CDR3 is CSAPGGAGVYNEQFF. The CDR3 DNA reads as TGCAGTGCTCCCGGCGGAGCGGGGGTTTACAATGAGCAGTTCTTC. The chain is built from TRBV20-1 and TRBJ2-1; 8 bases line up with TRBD2. V was clipped by 5 bases and J by 4 bases; unmatched bases: 10. Looked up from germline, CDR1 is DFQATT and CDR2 is SNEGSKA (reference sequence). The CDR3 is 15 amino acids.

The chain couples TRBV6-1 to TRBJ2-6; 8 bases fit TRBD1. V shed 7 bases and J 2 bases; nucleotides not matched to a gene: 16. This CDR3 contains 19 residues. Germline CDR1 is MNHNS and CDR2 is SASEGT. CDR3 nucleotide sequence: TGTGCCAGCACCCTAGGCCCGGACAGGGCATCGGCTGGGGCCAACGTCCTGACTTTC. Amino acids: CASTLGPDRASAGANVLTF.

The chain is built from TRBV5-1 and TRBJ2-1; 9 bases are shared with TRBD1. This CDR3 contains 16 residues. V lost 4 bases to trimming and J lost 1 base; unmatched junction nucleotides: 6. CDR1 SGHRS and CDR2 YFSETQ come from the germline V gene. The CDR3 spells CASSPTGGESYNEQFF. CDR3 nucleotides: TGCGCCAGCAGCCCGACAGGGGGGGAATCCTACAATGAGCAGTTCTTC.

The J gene is TRBJ2-1, the V gene TRBV27, with D possibly TRBD1 on 7 matching bases. V was trimmed by 5 bases and J by 4 bases, leaving 15 bases between them. Germline V lookup: CDR1 MNHEY, CDR2 SMNVEV (reference sequence). The CDR3 extends over 15 amino acids. CDR3 sequence (DNA): TGTGCCAGCAGTGGGACGGCAGGGGGGTACAATGAGCAGTTCTTC. It specifies CASSGTAGGYNEQFF.

This rearrangement joins TRBV7-2 to TRBJ1-2; D gene uncertain. This CDR3 contains 13 residues. V lost 5 bases to trimming and J lost 8 bases, with 15 bases between them. CDR1 and CDR2 from the germline V gene are SGHTA and FQGNSA. The CDR3 spells CASSATGYQGYTF. In DNA, the CDR3 is TGTGCCAGCAGCGCAACGGGTTATCAGGGCTACACCTTC.

This clonotype has only a few counts. This chain uses TRBV5-1 with TRBJ2-7, with D unclear. The CDR3 runs 14 residues. V was pared by 1 base and J by 3 bases, with 11 bases between. The germline gives CDR1 SGHRS, CDR2 YFSETQ. CDR3 coding DNA: TGCGCCAGCAGCTTGCAGCCTAGGGACTACGAGCAGTACTTC. This encodes CASSLQPRDYEQYF.

The V and J genes are TRBV29-1 and TRBJ2-7, with no clear D. The CDR3 sequence is 11 residues long. Germline V gene sequence: CDR1 SQVTM, CDR2 ANQGSEA. Trimming pared 3 bases from V and 5 bases from J, leaving 8 bases between. The CDR3 region has the DNA TGCAGCGTTGACAGTCTGGACGAGCAGTACTTC. Translating gives CSVDSLDEQYF.